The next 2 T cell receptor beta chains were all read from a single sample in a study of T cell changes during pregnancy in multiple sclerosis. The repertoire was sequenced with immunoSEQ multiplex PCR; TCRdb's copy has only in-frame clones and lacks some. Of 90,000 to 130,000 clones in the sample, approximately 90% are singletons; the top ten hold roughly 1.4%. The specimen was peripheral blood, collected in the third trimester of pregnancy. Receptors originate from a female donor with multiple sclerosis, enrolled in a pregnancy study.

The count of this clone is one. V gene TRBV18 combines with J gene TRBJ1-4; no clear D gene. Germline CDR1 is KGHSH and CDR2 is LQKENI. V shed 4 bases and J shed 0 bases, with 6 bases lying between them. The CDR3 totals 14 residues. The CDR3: CASSLFSTNEKLFF. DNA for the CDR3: TGTGCCAGCTCACTCTTTTCAACTAATGAAAAACTGTTTTTT. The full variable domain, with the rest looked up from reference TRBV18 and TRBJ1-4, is NAGVMQNPRHLVRRRGQEARLRCSPMKGHSHVYWYRQLPEEGLKFMVYLQKENIIDESGMPKERFSAEFPKEGPSILRIQQVVRGDSAAYFCASSLFSTNEKLFFGSGTQLSVL.

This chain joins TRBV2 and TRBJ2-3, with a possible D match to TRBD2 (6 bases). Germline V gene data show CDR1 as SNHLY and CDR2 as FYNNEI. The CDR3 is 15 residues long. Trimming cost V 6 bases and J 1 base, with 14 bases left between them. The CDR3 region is CASRESRLGTDTQYF. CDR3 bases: TGTGCCAGCAGAGAGAGCCGACTAGGCACAGATACGCAGTATTTT. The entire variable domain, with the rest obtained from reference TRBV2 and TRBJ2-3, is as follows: EPEVTQTPSHQVTQMGQEVILRCVPISNHLYFYWYRQILGQKVEFLVSFYNNEISEKSEIFDDQFSVERPDGSNFTLKIRSTKLEDSAMYFCASRESRLGTDTQYFGPGTRLTVL.